The 26 T cell receptor beta chains below come from one sample, sequenced in a study of T-cell memory formation after mild COVID-19. Via MiXCR, TCRdb re-called the 5' RACE reads, giving one row per CDR3 protein. The sample has around 340,000 distinct CDR3 sequences, over 10% seen once; the top ten hold 20% to 25%. Sequenced material: PBMCs or a T cell subset sorted from them (not recorded which). The receptors were sampled from a man in his late teens or twenties who had mild COVID-19 (a few samples of this study predate the infection). Cell type and time point are not known.

This clonotype was detected once. The CDR3 sequence: CASSSPRNSGQPQHF. For the CDR3, the DNA is TGCGCCAGCAGCTCCCCTCGGAATTCTGGTCAGCCCCAGCATTTT. The chain has TRBV5-1 and TRBJ1-5, with D hard to call. Germline CDR1 is SGHRS and CDR2 is YFSETQ. V lost 3 bases, J lost 6 bases, and 16 bases lay in between. The CDR3 is made up of 15 amino acids.

This chain joins TRBV20-1 and TRBJ2-1, with TRBD2 identical over 9 bases. The CDR3 consists of 14 residues. V shed 3 bases, J shed 4 bases, and the junction held 4 bases outside the gene matches. CDR1 and CDR2 (germline): DFQATT, SNEGSKA (reference sequence). For the CDR3, the DNA is TGCAGTGCTAGGGGACTAGCACATTACAATGAGCAGTTCTTC. Its translation: CSARGLAHYNEQFF.

Note on this clonotype: This CDR3 is missing its conserved last phenylalanine or tryptophan, likely due to a read error. The rearrangement joins TRBV5-1 to TRBJ2-5, with D possibly matching TRBD2 (6 bases). Germline CDR1 SGHRS, CDR2 YFSETQ. The ends were cut back, 4 bases at V and 1 base at J, with 11 bases in the middle. The CDR3 runs 14 residues. The CDR3 DNA is TGCGCCAGCAGCGCAGGGACTGTCCAAGAGACCCAGTACTTA. Amino acid sequence: CASSAGTVQETQYL.

This chain links TRBV7-2 with TRBJ2-2; possibly TRBD1 or TRBD2 for D (5 bases each). Trimming cost V 6 bases and J 7 bases, with 15 bases left between them. The CDR3 runs 14 residues. The germline CDR1 and CDR2 sequences are SGHTA and FQGNSA. CDR3 sequence reads: CASSPAGTFGELFF. The CDR3 DNA reads as TGTGCCAGCAGTCCTGCCGGGACCTTCGGGGAGCTGTTTTTT.

The chain is built from TRBV7-6 and TRBJ1-2; the D gene is possibly TRBD1 (5 bases). The V and J ends lost 6 bases and 4 bases respectively, with 21 bases between them. The V gene's germline CDR1 is SGHVS and CDR2 FNYEAQ. The CDR3 has 16 amino acids. The CDR3 DNA sequence: TGTGCCAGCAGATTCGTCTACCGGGACGGATCCTATGGCTACACCTTC. It encodes CASRFVYRDGSYGYTF.

This clonotype was counted only a few times. V gene TRBV5-6 combines with J gene TRBJ2-5; 7 positions match TRBD2. Germline V gene lookup returns CDR1 SGHDT and CDR2 YYEEEE. This CDR3 contains 17 residues. J lost 6 bases, V lost 4 bases, and 18 bases had no gene match. CDR3 coding DNA: TGTGCCAGCAGCCGACCCGGGGCCAGCGGGGTGGGGAAGACCCAGTACTTC. Its protein is CASSRPGASGVGKTQYF.

The chain has TRBV6-6 and TRBJ1-6; D is unclear. Germline values: CDR1 MNHNY, CDR2 SVGAGI (reference sequence). The germline V and J ends were trimmed by 7 bases and 9 bases, with 10 bases remaining between them. The CDR3 loop spans 12 amino acids. In DNA, the CDR3 is TGTGCCAGCAAGAGGGAGAGTTCACCCCTCCACTTT. It encodes CASKRESSPLHF.

This chain joins TRBV7-9 and TRBJ2-7; a possible D gene is TRBD2 (6 bases). Looked up from germline, CDR1 is SEHNR and CDR2 is FQNEAQ (reference sequence). The germline V and J ends were trimmed by 2 bases and 2 bases, with 13 bases remaining between them. The CDR3 runs 15 residues. The CDR3 spells CASSLSPSGPYEQYF. Written as DNA, the CDR3 is TGTGCCAGCAGCTTATCCCCCAGCGGGCCCTACGAGCAGTACTTC.

The gene calls are TRBV29-1 and TRBJ1-1; maybe TRBD1 (5 bases). The CDR3 contains 15 residues. The germline V gene has CDR1 SQVTM and CDR2 ANQGSEA. V dropped 6 bases and J dropped 0 bases, with 17 bases sitting between them. CDR3 loop: CSVSAGWGMNTEAFF. In DNA form, the CDR3 reads TGCAGCGTAAGCGCTGGGTGGGGGATGAACACTGAAGCTTTCTTT.

This rearrangement joins TRBV10-3 to TRBJ1-1; D not resolved. This CDR3 contains 14 residues. V lost 6 bases and J lost 4, with 15 bases in between. CDR1 and CDR2 from the germline V gene are ENHRY and SYGVKD. The CDR3 loop is CAISPSFGGTEAFF. Written as DNA, the CDR3 is TGTGCCATCAGCCCTTCTTTTGGTGGCACTGAAGCTTTCTTT.

The rearrangement links TRBV7-2 to TRBJ1-5; D remains unclear. The V gene lost 2 bases and the J gene lost 6 bases, with 11 bases spanning the gap. CDR3 length equals 14 residues. Germline CDR1 SGHTA, CDR2 FQGNSA. This CDR3 is CASSLFGSPQPQHF. In nucleotides, the CDR3 is TGTGCCAGCAGCTTATTCGGGTCGCCTCAGCCCCAGCATTTT. Looking up the rest from reference TRBV7-2 and TRBJ1-5 gives the full variable domain: GAGVSQSPSNKVTEKGKDVELRCDPISGHTALYWYRQSLGQGLEFLIYFQGNSAPDKSGLPSDRFSAERTGGSVSTLTIQRTQQEDSAVYLCASSLFGSPQPQHFGDGTRLSIL.

This clonotype was seen at least ten times. This chain joins TRBV2 and TRBJ2-3, with TRBD2 identical over 8 bases. Looked up from germline, CDR1 is SNHLY and CDR2 is FYNNEI. J was trimmed by 6 bases and V by 1 base; bases with no gene match: 9. The CDR3 runs 16 residues. CDR3 nucleotide sequence: TGTGCCAGCAGTGAAGTTAAGCGGGGGAGGACCGATACGCAGTATTTT. Its protein is CASSEVKRGRTDTQYF.

A few counts support this clonotype. V gene TRBV4-1 combines with J gene TRBJ1-1; no clear D. This CDR3 is 11 amino acids long. Per germline, CDR1 MGHRA and CDR2 YSYEKL. V was shortened by 1 base and J by 10 bases, with 7 bases between the two germline ends. The CDR3 loop reads CASSQGLRAFF. The CDR3 region has the DNA TGCGCCAGCAGCCAAGGTCTTCGAGCTTTCTTT.

The V call is TRBV18, the J call TRBJ1-1, with D unclear. Looked up from germline, CDR1 is KGHSH and CDR2 is LQKENI. This CDR3 region has 13 residues. V was pared by 4 bases and J by 1 base, with 7 bases between. The CDR3 DNA is TGTGCCAGCTCACACGGGGAGAACACTGAAGCTTTCTTT. Protein sequence: CASSHGENTEAFF. The whole variable domain, filled in from reference TRBV18 and TRBJ1-1, reads NAGVMQNPRHLVRRRGQEARLRCSPMKGHSHVYWYRQLPEEGLKFMVYLQKENIIDESGMPKERFSAEFPKEGPSILRIQQVVRGDSAAYFCASSHGENTEAFFGQGTRLTVV.

The chain couples TRBV7-9 to TRBJ2-1; TRBD1 aligns across 7 bases. V lost 5 bases and J lost 11; bases outside the gene matches: 9. Germline V gives CDR1 SEHNR, CDR2 FQNEAQ (reference sequence). CDR3 length: 13 residues. CDR3 in DNA: TGTGCCAGCAGCGCAATTGAGGGGGCTCAGCAGTTCTTC. Protein: CASSAIEGAQQFF.

This clonotype has at least ten counts. The chain combines TRBV12-3 or TRBV12-4 with TRBJ2-2; D gene uncertain. The CDR3 covers 14 residues. The germline V and J ends were trimmed by 3 bases and 5 bases, with 10 bases remaining between them. CDR3 bases: TGTGCCAGCAGTTTCCTCGTGCGGACCGGGGAGCTGTTTTTT. Amino acid sequence: CASSFLVRTGELFF.

The chain has TRBV20-1 and TRBJ1-5, with D unresolved. Germline loops: CDR1 DFQATT, CDR2 SNEGSKA (reference sequence). V shed 0 bases and J shed 4 bases, with 16 bases lying between them. This CDR3 is 16 amino acids long. The CDR3 region is CSARERGRNLNQPQHF. CDR3 coding DNA: TGCAGTGCTAGAGAAAGAGGACGGAATTTAAATCAGCCCCAGCATTTT.

This clonotype was seen at least ten times. The chain employs TRBV7-2 and TRBJ2-5; 11 nucleotides match TRBD1. From germline, CDR1 is SGHTA and CDR2 FQGNSA. V shed 1 base, J shed 2 bases, and the junction held 3 bases outside the gene matches. The CDR3 covers 16 residues. CDR3 in amino acids: CASSLGGTGGQETQYF. The CDR3 DNA follows: TGTGCCAGCAGCTTAGGGGGGACAGGGGGACAAGAGACCCAGTACTTC.

The gene calls are TRBV7-9 and TRBJ2-2, with TRBD1 matching 7 bases. CDR1 and CDR2 from the germline V gene are SEHNR and FQNEAQ (reference sequence). The CDR3 is 15 amino acids. J lost 0 bases, V lost 6 bases, and 4 bases had no gene match. This CDR3 is CASRPGQTNTGELFF. The DNA for the CDR3 is TGTGCCAGCAGGCCGGGACAGACGAACACCGGGGAGCTGTTTTTT.

This clonotype was counted many times. This CDR3 is CASSEKSSYNEQFF. In nucleotides, the CDR3 is TGTGCCAGCAGTGAAAAGAGCTCCTACAATGAGCAGTTCTTC. This chain uses TRBV9 with TRBJ2-1; unclear D gene. CDR3 size: 14 residues. The germline gives CDR1 SGDLS, CDR2 YYNGEE. V lost 5 bases and J lost 0, with 9 bases in between.

In its sample, this clonotype was seen a few times. CDR3 DNA sequence: TGTGCCAGCAGTCAACAGGTCGGGTTACGACTAGCGGGGGACCCTCAAACAGATACGCAGTATTTT. It codes for CASSQQVGLRLAGDPQTDTQYF. The genes are TRBV12-3 or TRBV12-4 and TRBJ2-3, with 12 bases lining up with TRBD2. V lost 5 bases to trimming and J lost 3 bases; unmatched junction nucleotides: 24. There are 22 residues in the CDR3.

This clonotype was counted a few times. V is TRBV28 and J is TRBJ2-5, with TRBD2 as a possible D gene (6 bases). V was clipped by 7 bases and J by 0 bases, with 12 bases between them. The germline V gene encodes CDR1 MDHEN and CDR2 SYDVKM. CDR3 size: 14 residues. This chain's CDR3 is CASTRGTNQETQYF. CDR3 in DNA: TGTGCCAGCACTCGGGGGACCAACCAAGAGACCCAGTACTTC. The full variable domain, its missing parts supplied by reference TRBV28 and TRBJ2-5, is DVKVTQSSRYLVKRTGEKVFLECVQDMDHENMFWYRQDPGLGLRLIYFSYDVKMKEKGDIPEGYSVSREKKERFSLILESASTNQTSMYLCASTRGTNQETQYFGPGTRLLVL.

The table lists this clonotype with many counts. The CDR3 protein is CASSQDRGGGNEKLFF. In nucleotides, the CDR3 is TGTGCCAGCAGCCAAGATCGGGGTGGGGGCAATGAAAAACTGTTTTTT. The chain uses TRBV4-2 and TRBJ1-4; maybe TRBD1 (6 bases). V was cut by 0 bases and J by 5 bases, with 13 bases left in between. Germline V CDR1 and CDR2: LGHNA, YNFKEQ. The CDR3 sequence is 16 residues long.

The gene calls are TRBV7-2 and TRBJ1-1; no clear D. The V end lost 2 bases, the J end lost 6 bases, and 13 bases lay between the germline ends. CDR3 length: 14 amino acids. CDR1 and CDR2 (germline): SGHTA, FQGNSA. The CDR3 is CASSLLGSKPEAFF. In DNA form, the CDR3 reads TGTGCCAGCAGCTTATTGGGGTCTAAGCCTGAAGCTTTCTTT.

This chain joins TRBV7-8 and TRBJ1-2, with TRBD1 matching 9 bases. The CDR3 has 20 residues. The junction had 21 bases not matched to a gene; V was cut back by 2 bases and J by 5 bases. Looked up from germline, CDR1 is SGHVS and CDR2 is FQNEAQ. This CDR3 is CASSLPTGQGFLSPKYGYTF. DNA of the CDR3: TGTGCCAGCAGCTTACCGACGGGACAGGGTTTTCTTTCCCCGAAATATGGCTACACCTTC.

V gene TRBV6-6 combines with J gene TRBJ1-2; TRBD1 matches at 7 bases. The trim removed 0 bases at V and 4 bases at J, leaving 8 bases unmatched. The CDR3 length is 16 residues. Germline lookup yields CDR1 MNHNY and CDR2 SVGAGI (reference sequence). The CDR3 loop reads CASSYSLQGPGYGYTF. The CDR3 nucleotides read TGTGCCAGCAGTTACTCACTACAGGGGCCGGGCTATGGCTACACCTTC.